One TCR beta chain is described in this entry. No antigen is known for it. This record belongs to a study of T cells after yellow fever vaccination. Trimming removed 6 bases at V and 6 bases at J, with 8 bases between. CDR3 length equals 12 residues. Study-level results: Most clones from primary vaccination were detected again post-booster (roughly 96% CD4, roughly 90% CD8).

Conversion of TCR transcripts into cDNA relied on 5'RACE template switching, which added a universal primer site and UMIs. In TCRdb, the 5' RACE reads were re-called with MiXCR into one record per CDR3 protein. The table has some 120,000 distinct CDR3 sequences, approximately 16% seen once. Sequenced material: CD8+ T cells sorted from PBMCs, taken 5 days after the yellow fever booster vaccination. This TCR was sampled from a man in his late teens or twenties who received the YFV17D yellow fever vaccine. The chain joins TRBV12-3 or TRBV12-4 to TRBJ1-4; the D is unclear. CDR3 region: CASRVPDEKLFF. Here the CDR3 DNA reads TGTGCCAGCAGAGTTCCCGATGAAAAACTGTTTTTT.